One and the same sample provided the 10 T cell receptor beta chains below, sequenced in a study of blood T cell repertoires in COVID-19. The method was immunoSEQ multiplex PCR; TCRdb's version includes in-frame clones alone and lacks a portion of them. The repertoire holds under 250,000 clones, with 70% to 90% as singletons. Sequencing was performed on peripheral blood. The receptors stem from a man in his late teens or twenties with active or convalescent COVID-19.

J is TRBJ2-1 and V is TRBV11-2, with TRBD2 matching 7 bases. The CDR3 has 14 residues. Germline trimming cut 5 bases from V and 9 bases from J; bases unmatched to any gene: 10. In germline, CDR1 is SGHAT, CDR2 FQNNGV. CDR3 region: CASSPTVTSIEQFF. The DNA for the CDR3 is TGTGCCAGCAGCCCGACTGTGACTAGCATTGAGCAGTTCTTC.

This clone came up a few times. The chain recombines TRBV7-2 with TRBJ2-7; 7 bases map to TRBD1. Germline V gene lookup returns CDR1 SGHTA and CDR2 FQGNSA. Unmatched junction bases numbered 5, after V lost 5 bases and J lost 4 bases. The CDR3 extends over 13 amino acids. This chain's CDR3 is CASSTDRAYEQYF. The CDR3 nucleotides read TGTGCCAGCAGCACCGACAGGGCATACGAGCAGTACTTC.

The chain employs TRBV6-5 and TRBJ2-1, with TRBD2 matching 8 bases. J was trimmed by 4 bases and V by 1 base; bases with no gene match: 6. This CDR3 contains 16 residues. The germline V gene has CDR1 MNHEY and CDR2 SVGAGI. The CDR3 spells CASSYYGGEVYNEQFF. CDR3 DNA: TGTGCCAGCAGTTACTACGGGGGGGAAGTTTACAATGAGCAGTTCTTC.

The V and J genes are TRBV3-1 (or the pseudogene TRBV3-2) and TRBJ2-7; 7 nucleotides agree with TRBD2. The CDR3 consists of 15 residues. CDR1 and CDR2 from the germline V gene are LGHDT and YNNKEL (reference sequence). J lost 5 bases, V lost 1 base, and 8 bases had no gene match. CDR3 loop: CASSQGPAGYNEQYF. CDR3 nucleotide sequence: TGTGCCAGCAGCCAAGGACCAGCGGGATATAACGAGCAGTACTTC.

This clone occurred once. The V call is TRBV3-1 (or the pseudogene TRBV3-2), the J call TRBJ2-5; D perhaps matches TRBD1 (6 bases). Germline V gene sequence: CDR1 LGHDT, CDR2 YNNKEL (reference sequence). V dropped 4 bases and J dropped 2 bases, with 11 bases sitting between them. The CDR3 extends over 14 amino acids. In DNA, the CDR3 is TGTGCCAGCAGCCGATCCACAGGGCAAGAGACCCAGTACTTC. Encoded protein: CASSRSTGQETQYF.

V is TRBV18 and J is TRBJ2-3; D remains unclear. Germline V lookup: CDR1 KGHSH, CDR2 LQKENI. The CDR3 is 14 residues long. V was clipped by 6 bases and J by 6 bases, with 16 bases between them. The CDR3 region is CASSLSGASDTQYF. The CDR3 bases are TGTGCCAGCTCCCTATCCGGAGCGTCGGATACGCAGTATTTT.

The rearrangement links TRBV19 to TRBJ2-2; D gene ambiguous. In germline, CDR1 is LNHDA, CDR2 SQIVND (reference sequence). V was clipped by 5 bases and J by 3 bases, with 16 bases between them. The CDR3 has 16 residues. The CDR3 protein is CASSPLRHTYTGELFF. CDR3 nucleotide sequence: TGTGCCAGTAGTCCTCTCCGCCACACCTACACCGGGGAGCTGTTTTTT.

DNA for the CDR3: TGCGCCAGCAGCAATATTGCTAACTATGGCTACACCTTC. Translation gives CASSNIANYGYTF. The chain joins TRBV5-1 to TRBJ1-2, with D uncertain. Germline CDR1 reads SGHRS; CDR2 reads YFSETQ. V lost 4 bases and J lost 0, with 7 bases in between. This CDR3 has 13 amino acids.

A single count supports this clone. V usage is TRBV11-2 and J usage is TRBJ2-7, with 10 nucleotides matching TRBD2. CDR1 SGHAT and CDR2 FQNNGV come from the germline V gene. The CDR3 is 15 amino acids. Losses at the gene ends were 5 bases for V and 1 base for J; bases not matched to a gene: 5. In DNA form, the CDR3 reads TGTGCCAGCAGCCCTTCAGCGGGAGGGTCCTACGAGCAGTACTTC. Protein sequence: CASSPSAGGSYEQYF.

The chain is built from TRBV2 and TRBJ2-1; 15 positions agree with TRBD2. There are 14 residues in the CDR3. Germline V gene data show CDR1 as SNHLY and CDR2 as FYNNEI. J was trimmed by 8 bases and V by 11 bases; bases with no gene match: 7. The CDR3 is CAGLGLAGGDEQFF. DNA for the CDR3: TGTGCCGGACTTGGACTAGCGGGAGGGGATGAGCAGTTCTTC.